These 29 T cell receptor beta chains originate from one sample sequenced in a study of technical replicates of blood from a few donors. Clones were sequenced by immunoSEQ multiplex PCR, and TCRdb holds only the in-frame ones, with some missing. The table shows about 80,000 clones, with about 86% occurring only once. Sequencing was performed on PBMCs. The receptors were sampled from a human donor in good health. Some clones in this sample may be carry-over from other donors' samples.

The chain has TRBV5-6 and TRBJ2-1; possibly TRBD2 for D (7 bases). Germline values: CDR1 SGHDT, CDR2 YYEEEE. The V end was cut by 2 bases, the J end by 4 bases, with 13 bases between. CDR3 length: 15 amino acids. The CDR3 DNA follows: TGTGCCAGCAGCTTCCGCGGGGGCACTTACAATGAGCAGTTCTTC. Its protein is CASSFRGGTYNEQFF.

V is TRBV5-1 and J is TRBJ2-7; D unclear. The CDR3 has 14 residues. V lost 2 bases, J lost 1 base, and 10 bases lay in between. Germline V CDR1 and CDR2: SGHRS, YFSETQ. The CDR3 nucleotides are TGCGCCAGCAGCTTTTCGGGTCCTTCCTACGAGCAGTACTTC. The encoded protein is CASSFSGPSYEQYF.

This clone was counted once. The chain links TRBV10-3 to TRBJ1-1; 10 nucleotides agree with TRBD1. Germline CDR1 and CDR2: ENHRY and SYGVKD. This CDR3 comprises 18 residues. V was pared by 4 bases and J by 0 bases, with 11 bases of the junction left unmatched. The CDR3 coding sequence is TGTGCCATCAGTGGAAAGGACAGGGGGAATAGCATGAACACTGAAGCTTTCTTT. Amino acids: CAISGKDRGNSMNTEAFF.

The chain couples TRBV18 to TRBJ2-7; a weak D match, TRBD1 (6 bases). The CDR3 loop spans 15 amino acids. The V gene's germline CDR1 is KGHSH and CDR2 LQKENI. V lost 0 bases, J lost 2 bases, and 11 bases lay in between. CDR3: CASSPPDSIAYEQYF. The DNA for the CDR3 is TGTGCCAGCTCACCACCGGACAGTATAGCCTACGAGCAGTACTTC. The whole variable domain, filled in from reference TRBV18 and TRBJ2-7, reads NAGVMQNPRHLVRRRGQEARLRCSPMKGHSHVYWYRQLPEEGLKFMVYLQKENIIDESGMPKERFSAEFPKEGPSILRIQQVVRGDSAAYFCASSPPDSIAYEQYFGPGTRLTVT.

CDR3 nucleotide sequence: TGTGCCATCAGGACAGGAGGTAGCACAGATACGCAGTATTTT. Translated, it gives CAIRTGGSTDTQYF. The chain is built from TRBV10-3 and TRBJ2-3; D is perhaps TRBD1 (6 bases). The CDR3 has 14 amino acids. Trimming cost V 6 bases and J 0 bases, with 10 bases left between them. Germline V CDR1 and CDR2: ENHRY, SYGVKD.

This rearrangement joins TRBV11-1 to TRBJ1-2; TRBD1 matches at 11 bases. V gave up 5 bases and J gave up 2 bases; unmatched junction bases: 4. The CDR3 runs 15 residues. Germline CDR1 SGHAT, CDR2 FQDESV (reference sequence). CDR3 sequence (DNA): TGTGCCAGCAGCGCCGGGACAGGGGGAAACTATGGCTACACCTTC. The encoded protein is CASSAGTGGNYGYTF.

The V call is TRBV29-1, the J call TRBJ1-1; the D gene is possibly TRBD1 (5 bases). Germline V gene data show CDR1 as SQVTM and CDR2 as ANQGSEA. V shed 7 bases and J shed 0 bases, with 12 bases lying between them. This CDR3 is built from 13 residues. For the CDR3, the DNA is TGCAGCGCCGGGGGAATCCTGAACACTGAAGCTTTCTTT. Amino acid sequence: CSAGGILNTEAFF.

The CDR3: CASSQSLSSYEQYF. The CDR3, as DNA: TGTGCCAGCAGCCAGTCTCTTTCTTCCTACGAGCAGTACTTC. This chain connects TRBV14 to TRBJ2-7, with D unresolved. Trimming pared 3 bases from V and 1 base from J, leaving 10 bases between. The CDR3 contains 14 residues. Germline CDR1 SGHDN, CDR2 FVKESK.

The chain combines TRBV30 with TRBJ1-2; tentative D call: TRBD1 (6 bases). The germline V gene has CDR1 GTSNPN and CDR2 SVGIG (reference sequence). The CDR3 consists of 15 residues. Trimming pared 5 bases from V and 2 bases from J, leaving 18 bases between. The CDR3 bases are TGTGCCTGGGACCCTACCCTCACAGGGAACTATGGCTACACCTTC. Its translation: CAWDPTLTGNYGYTF.

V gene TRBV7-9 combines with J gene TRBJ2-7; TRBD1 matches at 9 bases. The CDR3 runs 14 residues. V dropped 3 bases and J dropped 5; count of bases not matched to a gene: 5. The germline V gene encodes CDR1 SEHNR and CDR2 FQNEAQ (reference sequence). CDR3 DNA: TGTGCCAGCAGCTTTGGGACAGGGTTCCACGAGCAGTACTTC. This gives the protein CASSFGTGFHEQYF.

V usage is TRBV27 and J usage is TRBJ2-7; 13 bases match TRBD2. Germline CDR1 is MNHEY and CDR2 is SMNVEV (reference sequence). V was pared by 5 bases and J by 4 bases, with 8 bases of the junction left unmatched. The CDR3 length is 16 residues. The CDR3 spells CASSKGLAGLYYEQYF. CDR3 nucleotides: TGTGCCAGCAGTAAGGGACTAGCGGGGTTATATTACGAGCAGTACTTC.

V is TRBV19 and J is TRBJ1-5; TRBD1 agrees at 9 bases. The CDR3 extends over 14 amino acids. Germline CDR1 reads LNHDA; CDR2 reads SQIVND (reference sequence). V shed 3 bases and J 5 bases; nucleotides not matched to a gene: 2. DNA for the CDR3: TGTGCCAGTAGTATGACAGGGGGTGATCAGCCCCAGCATTTT. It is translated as CASSMTGGDQPQHF.

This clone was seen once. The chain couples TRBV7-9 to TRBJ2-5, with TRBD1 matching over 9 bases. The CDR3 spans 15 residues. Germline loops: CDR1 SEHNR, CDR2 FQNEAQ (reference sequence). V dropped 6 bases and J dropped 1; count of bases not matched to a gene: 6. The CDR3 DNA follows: TGTGCCAGCAGTCTCGGGACAGGGCTCCAAGAGACCCAGTACTTC. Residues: CASSLGTGLQETQYF.

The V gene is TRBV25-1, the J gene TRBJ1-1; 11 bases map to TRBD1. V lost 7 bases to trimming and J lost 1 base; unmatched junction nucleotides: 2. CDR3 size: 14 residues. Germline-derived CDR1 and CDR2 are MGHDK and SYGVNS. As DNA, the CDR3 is TGTGCCAGCACCGGGACAGGGGGGAACACTGAAGCTTTCTTT. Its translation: CASTGTGGNTEAFF.

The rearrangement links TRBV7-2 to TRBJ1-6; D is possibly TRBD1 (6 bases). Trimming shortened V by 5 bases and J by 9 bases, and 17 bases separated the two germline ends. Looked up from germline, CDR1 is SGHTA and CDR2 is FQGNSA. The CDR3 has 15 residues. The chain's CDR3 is CASSRDTRGGSPLHF. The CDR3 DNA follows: TGTGCCAGCAGCCGGGACACCAGAGGCGGTTCACCCCTCCACTTT.

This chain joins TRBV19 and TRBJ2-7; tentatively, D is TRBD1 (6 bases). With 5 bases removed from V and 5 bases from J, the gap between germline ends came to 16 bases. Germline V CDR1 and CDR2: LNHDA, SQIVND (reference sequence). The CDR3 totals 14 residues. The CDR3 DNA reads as TGTGCCAGTAGTCCCACGCGTACAGGGAACGAGCAGTACTTC. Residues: CASSPTRTGNEQYF.

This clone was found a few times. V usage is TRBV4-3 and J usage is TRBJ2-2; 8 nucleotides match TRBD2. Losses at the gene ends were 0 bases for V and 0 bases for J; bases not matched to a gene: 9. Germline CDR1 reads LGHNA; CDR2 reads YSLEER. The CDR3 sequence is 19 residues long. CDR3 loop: CASSQDGAGGPANTGELFF. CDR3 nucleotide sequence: TGCGCCAGCAGCCAAGACGGGGCGGGAGGCCCCGCGAACACCGGGGAGCTGTTTTTT.

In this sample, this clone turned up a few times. The CDR3 region has the DNA TGCGCCAGCAGCCAAGACCCCCAGGGAACCTCACCCCTCCACTTT. It specifies CASSQDPQGTSPLHF. The chain combines TRBV4-1 with TRBJ1-6; D is perhaps TRBD1 (5 bases). Germline V gene data show CDR1 as MGHRA and CDR2 as YSYEKL. CDR3 length: 15 residues. With 0 bases removed from V and 10 bases from J, the gap between germline ends came to 13 bases.

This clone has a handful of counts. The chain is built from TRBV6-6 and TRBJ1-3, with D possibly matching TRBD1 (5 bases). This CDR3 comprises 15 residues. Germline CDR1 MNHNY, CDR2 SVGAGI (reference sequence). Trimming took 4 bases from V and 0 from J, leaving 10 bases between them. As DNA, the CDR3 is TGTGCCAGCAGTTCTCAGGGTTTCTCTGGAAACACCATATATTTT. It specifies CASSSQGFSGNTIYF.

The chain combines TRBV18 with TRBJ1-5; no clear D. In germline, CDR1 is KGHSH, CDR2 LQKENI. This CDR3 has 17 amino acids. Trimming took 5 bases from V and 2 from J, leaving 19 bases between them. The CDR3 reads CASSFRDGRGGNQPQHF. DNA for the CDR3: TGTGCCAGCTCATTCCGAGACGGACGGGGTGGCAATCAGCCCCAGCATTTT.

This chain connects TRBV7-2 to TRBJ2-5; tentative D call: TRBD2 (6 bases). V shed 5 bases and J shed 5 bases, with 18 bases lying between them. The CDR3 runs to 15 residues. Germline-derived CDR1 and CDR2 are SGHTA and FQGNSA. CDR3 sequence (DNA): TGTGCCAGCAGCCGCCGGGCGGCGGAGGGGGAGACCCAGTACTTC. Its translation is CASSRRAAEGETQYF.

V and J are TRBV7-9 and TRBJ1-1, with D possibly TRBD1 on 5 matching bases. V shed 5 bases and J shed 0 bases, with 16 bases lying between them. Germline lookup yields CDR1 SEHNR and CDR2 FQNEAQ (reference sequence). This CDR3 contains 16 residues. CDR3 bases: TGTGCCAGCAGCCCTTTCGCGGGGCAGATGAACACTGAAGCTTTCTTT. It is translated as CASSPFAGQMNTEAFF.

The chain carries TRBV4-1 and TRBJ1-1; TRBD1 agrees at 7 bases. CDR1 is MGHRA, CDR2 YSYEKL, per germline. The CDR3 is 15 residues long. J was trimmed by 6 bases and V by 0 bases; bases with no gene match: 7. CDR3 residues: CASSQDDRVASEAFF. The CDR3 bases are TGCGCCAGCAGCCAAGATGACAGGGTGGCATCTGAAGCTTTCTTT.

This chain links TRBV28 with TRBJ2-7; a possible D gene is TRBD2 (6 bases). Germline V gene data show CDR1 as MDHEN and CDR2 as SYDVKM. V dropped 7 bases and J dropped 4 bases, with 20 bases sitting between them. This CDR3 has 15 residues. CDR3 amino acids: CASTKGLPVIYEQYF. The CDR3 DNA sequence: TGTGCCAGCACAAAGGGACTCCCCGTTATATACGAGCAGTACTTC.

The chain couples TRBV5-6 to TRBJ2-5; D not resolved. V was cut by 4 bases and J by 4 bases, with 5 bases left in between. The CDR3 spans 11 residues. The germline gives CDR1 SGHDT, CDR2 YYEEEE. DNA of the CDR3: TGTGCCAGCAGCACATTAGAGACCCAGTACTTC. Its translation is CASSTLETQYF.

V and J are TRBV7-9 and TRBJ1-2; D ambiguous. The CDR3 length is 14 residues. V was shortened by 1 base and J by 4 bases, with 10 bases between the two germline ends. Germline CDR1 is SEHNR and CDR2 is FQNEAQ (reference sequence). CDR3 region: CASSLELGSYGYTF. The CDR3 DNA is TGTGCCAGCAGCTTAGAGTTGGGCAGCTATGGCTACACCTTC.

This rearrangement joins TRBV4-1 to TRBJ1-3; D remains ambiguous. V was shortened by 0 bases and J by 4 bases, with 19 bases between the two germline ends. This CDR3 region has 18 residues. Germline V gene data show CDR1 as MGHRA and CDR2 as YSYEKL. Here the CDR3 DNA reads TGCGCCAGCAGCCAAGAGGGAGAGAGAAGCCTAGGAGGAAACACCATATATTTT. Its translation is CASSQEGERSLGGNTIYF.

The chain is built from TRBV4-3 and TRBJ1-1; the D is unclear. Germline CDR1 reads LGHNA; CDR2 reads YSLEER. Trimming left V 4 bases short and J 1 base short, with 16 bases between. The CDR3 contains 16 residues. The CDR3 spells CASSPAAVTWNTEAFF. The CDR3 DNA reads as TGCGCCAGCAGCCCCGCCGCGGTTACTTGGAACACTGAAGCTTTCTTT.

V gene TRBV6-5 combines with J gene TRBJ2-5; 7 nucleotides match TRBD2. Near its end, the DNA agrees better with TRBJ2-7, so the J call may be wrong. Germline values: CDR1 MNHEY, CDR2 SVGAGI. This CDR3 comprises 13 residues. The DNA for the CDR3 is TGTGCCAGCGGACTAGGGCCTACCTACGAGCAGTACTTC. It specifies CASGLGPTYEQYF.